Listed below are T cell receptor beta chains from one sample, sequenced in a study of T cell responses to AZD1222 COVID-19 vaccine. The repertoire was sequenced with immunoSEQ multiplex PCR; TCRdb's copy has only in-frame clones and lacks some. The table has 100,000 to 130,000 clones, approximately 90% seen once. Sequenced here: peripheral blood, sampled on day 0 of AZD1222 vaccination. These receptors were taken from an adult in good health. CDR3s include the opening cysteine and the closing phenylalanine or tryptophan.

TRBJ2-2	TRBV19	CASSIGPNTGELFF
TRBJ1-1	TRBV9	CASSPGGYTEAFF
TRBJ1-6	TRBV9	CASSVGAGRNSPLHF
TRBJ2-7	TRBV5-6	CASSLGPEPYEQYF
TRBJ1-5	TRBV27	CASSTGQGVNQPQHF
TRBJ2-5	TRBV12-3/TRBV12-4	CASSLVSRETQYF
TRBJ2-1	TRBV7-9	CASSSTKLGGTYNEQFF
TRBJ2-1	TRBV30	CAWSPDYNEQFF
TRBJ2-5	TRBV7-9	CASSLRSGAVGEETQYF
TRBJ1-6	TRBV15	CATSRATSYNSPLHF
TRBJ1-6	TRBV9	CASSVLGSENSPLHF